The present TCR beta chain was sequenced within a study of metastatic and nonmetastatic thyroid tumors. The study, taken as a whole, reports: Malignant thyroid tumors reportedly had TCR beta diversity that was significantly higher than in benign nodules, in blood and tumor.

This clone was counted only a few times. Its antigen is not identified. Different DNA sequences within this sample yield the same CDR3. The CDR3 contains 15 residues. V was pared by 2 bases and J by 9 bases, with 7 bases of the junction left unmatched. Germline V gene lookup returns CDR1 LNHDA and CDR2 SQIVND (reference sequence). None of the patients had undergone any treatment ahead of thyroid surgery. Original methodology: CDR3 was compared across clinicopathological groups, and the resulting differences were used to build a distant-metastasis classifier for papillary thyroid cancer. TCRdb re-called clones from the PCR reads using MiXCR. TCRdb, rather than the study authors, made the V and J calls. The sample has some 38,000 clones, less than 60% seen once; the top ten hold around 24%.

The sample comprised tumor tissue. This receptor was taken from a male donor with papillary thyroid cancer or a benign thyroid nodule (not recorded which). Some clones in this sample may be carry-over from other donors' samples. This rearrangement joins TRBV19 to TRBJ2-1, with TRBD2 identical over 10 bases. CDR3 in DNA: TGTGCCAGTAGTATACTAGCGGGGGATTCGGGTGAGCAGTTCTTC. This translates into CASSILAGDSGEQFF.